The 20 T cell receptor beta chains below all came from one sample that was sequenced in a study of cytomegalovirus exposure and HLA in healthy donors (dated by TCRdb to 2016 to 2017). Library preparation was by the immunoSEQ multiplex PCR assay. Held by TCRdb, this immuneACCESS table contains in-frame sequences only and omits some clones. Under half of the omission traces to an unresolved V gene where checked; the cause of the rest is unknown. Across this sample there are tens of thousands of clones, with 85% to 95% seen only once. Jointly, the top ten make up approximately 1.3% of the sample. The sequenced sample consisted of PBMCs. The origin of the receptors is a man aged 18 to 30 in good health and CMV-seropositive.

V is TRBV7-9 and J is TRBJ2-5, with TRBD2 matching 14 bases. V was pared by 5 bases and J by 5 bases, with 7 bases of the junction left unmatched. The CDR3 contains 16 residues. Germline values: CDR1 SEHNR, CDR2 FQNEAQ (reference sequence). CDR3 sequence reads: CASSRRGLAGVETQYF. CDR3 DNA sequence: TGTGCCAGCAGCCGCAGGGGACTAGCGGGAGTCGAGACCCAGTACTTC.

This chain connects TRBV6-1 to TRBJ2-7, with D perhaps TRBD2 (7 bases). Germline lookup yields CDR1 MNHNS and CDR2 SASEGT. This CDR3 has 13 amino acids. Between the trimmed V and J ends, which lost 9 bases and 6 bases, there was a span of 18 bases. In nucleotides, the CDR3 is TGTGCCAGTAAACTCAGAGGGGGGGTCGAGCAGTACTTC. Protein sequence: CASKLRGGVEQYF.

V usage is TRBV9 and J usage is TRBJ1-1, with D unclear. CDR3 length: 16 residues. The V gene lost 0 bases and the J gene lost 5 bases, with 17 bases spanning the gap. Germline V gives CDR1 SGDLS, CDR2 YYNGEE. CDR3 DNA sequence: TGTGCCAGCAGCGTAGTGGCGGGGAAGGTTCAAACTGAAGCTTTCTTT. The encoded protein is CASSVVAGKVQTEAFF.

The chain is built from TRBV7-8 and TRBJ2-3; 7 nucleotides match TRBD1. The J segment lost 5 bases and the V segment lost 5 bases, leaving 10 bases of the junction unmatched. This CDR3 is 15 amino acids long. CDR1 is SGHVS, CDR2 FQNEAQ, per germline. The CDR3 DNA reads as TGTGCCAGCAGCACAGCTTGGGACAGCCTAGATACGCAGTATTTT. It is translated as CASSTAWDSLDTQYF. The variable domain in full, completed from reference TRBV7-8 and TRBJ2-3, reads GAGVSQSPRYKVAKRGQDVALRCDPISGHVSLFWYQQALGQGPEFLTYFQNEAQLDKSGLPSDRFFAERPEGSVSTLKIQRTQQEDSAVYLCASSTAWDSLDTQYFGPGTRLTVL.

The chain recombines TRBV28 with TRBJ2-7; D gene uncertain. The CDR3 is 11 amino acids. The germline V gene encodes CDR1 MDHEN and CDR2 SYDVKM. V was clipped by 4 bases and J by 3 bases, with 4 bases between them. Written as DNA, the CDR3 is TGTGCCAGCAGTTCTTACTACGAGCAGTACTTC. Its protein is CASSSYYEQYF.

V gene TRBV9 combines with J gene TRBJ2-7, with TRBD2 matching 10 bases. The CDR3 has 15 residues. V shed 3 bases, J shed 0 bases, and the junction held 3 bases outside the gene matches. CDR1 is SGDLS and CDR2 is YYNGEE in the germline V gene. The CDR3 sequence: CASSATSGVSYEQYF. The DNA of the CDR3 is TGTGCCAGCAGCGCCACTAGCGGGGTCTCCTACGAGCAGTACTTC.

This chain uses TRBV7-2 with TRBJ1-2; unclear D gene. This CDR3 has 15 residues. Germline lookup yields CDR1 SGHTA and CDR2 FQGNSA. The germline V and J ends were trimmed by 1 base and 5 bases, with 14 bases remaining between them. The CDR3 protein is CASSLGSTAGYGYTF. The CDR3 nucleotides are TGTGCCAGCAGCTTAGGGTCCACGGCGGGGTATGGCTACACCTTC.

The chain is built from TRBV19 and TRBJ1-2, with D perhaps matching TRBD1 (6 bases). Per the germline V gene, CDR1 is LNHDA and CDR2 is SQIVND (reference sequence). Deletions cut 3 bases from V and 6 bases from J, with 8 bases between. CDR3 length: 12 amino acids. CDR3 bases: TGTGCCAGTAGTATGGGGGCGGATGGCTACACCTTC. Its translation is CASSMGADGYTF.

The V call is TRBV10-3, the J call TRBJ2-1; perhaps TRBD2 as D (6 bases). Germline V gene data show CDR1 as ENHRY and CDR2 as SYGVKD. The CDR3 has 15 amino acids. V was shortened by 8 bases and J by 3 bases, with 17 bases between the two germline ends. The chain's CDR3 is CAIEEGGNSYNEQFF. The CDR3 DNA follows: TGTGCCATCGAAGAAGGCGGGAACAGCTACAATGAGCAGTTCTTC.

This sequence joins TRBV5-4 and TRBJ1-2; D is uncertain. The V and J ends lost 0 bases and 8 bases respectively, with 17 bases between them. CDR1 SGHNT and CDR2 YYREEE come from the germline V gene (reference sequence). The CDR3 totals 15 residues. CDR3 residues: CASSLVWTPSGGYTF. The CDR3, as DNA: TGTGCCAGCAGCTTGGTCTGGACGCCGAGCGGAGGCTACACCTTC.

This sequence joins TRBV4-2 and TRBJ2-2, with 12 bases matching TRBD1. V lost 4 bases, J lost 10 bases, and 13 bases stayed unmatched. Germline values: CDR1 LGHNA, CDR2 YNFKEQ. The CDR3 spans 17 residues. The CDR3 DNA reads as TGTGCCAGCAGCCGCCAGGGGACAGGGGGCGTCCCGGAGGAGCTGTTTTTT. Translation gives CASSRQGTGGVPEELFF.

The CDR3 loop is CASSPGEGRSQPQHF. The CDR3 coding sequence is TGTGCCAGCAGCCCCGGGGAGGGGAGGAGTCAGCCCCAGCATTTT. This chain joins TRBV11-2 and TRBJ1-5; TRBD1 is a possible D gene (5 bases). The CDR3 contains 15 residues. Between the trimmed V and J ends, which lost 5 bases and 6 bases, there was a span of 17 bases. The V gene's germline CDR1 is SGHAT and CDR2 FQNNGV. Full variable domain (rest looked up from reference TRBV11-2 and TRBJ1-5): EAGVAQSPRYKIIEKRQSVAFWCNPISGHATLYWYQQILGQGPKLLIQFQNNGVVDDSQLPKDRFSAERLKGVDSTLKIQPAKLEDSAVYLCASSPGEGRSQPQHFGDGTRLSIL.

The chain joins TRBV11-2 to TRBJ2-5; D is undetermined. Germline values: CDR1 SGHAT, CDR2 FQNNGV. The V end lost 0 bases, the J end lost 2 bases, and 10 bases lay between the germline ends. The CDR3 extends over 15 amino acids. Here the CDR3 reads CASSLESWRQETQYF. CDR3 coding DNA: TGTGCCAGCAGCTTAGAATCATGGAGACAAGAGACCCAGTACTTC.

The J gene is TRBJ1-1, the V gene TRBV6-5; the match to TRBD1 covers 9 bases. Germline assignment: CDR1 MNHEY and CDR2 SVGAGI. The ends lost 7 bases at V and 10 bases at J; junction bases unmatched: 13. The CDR3 has 14 amino acids. CDR3 protein: CASTRGQGVGRAFF. The CDR3 DNA reads TGTGCCAGCACCCGGGGACAGGGCGTTGGGCGAGCTTTCTTT.

V usage is TRBV5-1 and J usage is TRBJ1-4; D may be TRBD1 (5 bases). V was shortened by 2 bases and J by 8 bases, with 7 bases between the two germline ends. Germline V gene data show CDR1 as SGHRS and CDR2 as YFSETQ. The CDR3 extends over 12 amino acids. This CDR3 is CASSLNREKLFF. CDR3 in DNA: TGCGCCAGCAGCTTAAACAGGGAAAAACTGTTTTTT.

The chain links TRBV7-9 to TRBJ2-7, with TRBD1 identical over 9 bases. V dropped 5 bases and J dropped 4; count of bases not matched to a gene: 9. The length of the CDR3 is 15 residues. The V gene's germline CDR1 is SEHNR and CDR2 FQNEAQ (reference sequence). CDR3 in amino acids: CASSARDREGYEQYF. CDR3 nucleotide sequence: TGTGCCAGCAGCGCCCGGGACAGGGAGGGGTACGAGCAGTACTTC.

V usage is TRBV6-4 and J usage is TRBJ1-2; D is unclear. There are 15 residues in the CDR3. Germline V gives CDR1 MRHNA, CDR2 SNTAGT. Trimming stripped 3 bases from V and 5 bases from J, with 16 bases between. CDR3 nucleotides: TGTGCCAGCAGTGAGTCTGAGTATCCTTCTTATGGCTACACCTTC. This translates into CASSESEYPSYGYTF.

This clone was found a few times. This rearrangement joins TRBV27 to TRBJ2-1, with 12 bases fitting TRBD2. The CDR3 consists of 17 residues. Trimming at V came to 6 bases and at J to 4 bases, leaving 10 bases not matched to a gene. CDR1 is MNHEY, CDR2 SMNVEV, per germline (reference sequence). CDR3 bases: TGTGCCAGCAGACAAGGACTAGCGGGGAAGGTTTACAATGAGCAGTTCTTC. This sequence encodes CASRQGLAGKVYNEQFF.

The genes are TRBV5-1 and TRBJ2-7; D is unresolved. There are 13 residues in the CDR3. Trimming shortened V by 4 bases and J by 0 bases, and 8 bases separated the two germline ends. Germline lookup yields CDR1 SGHRS and CDR2 YFSETQ. The CDR3 DNA reads TGCGCCAGCAGCGTAGAGAGCTCCTACGAGCAGTACTTC. This encodes CASSVESSYEQYF.

The CDR3 sequence is CASSLVSSGTGELFF. CDR3 sequence (DNA): TGCGCCAGCAGCTTGGTGTCTAGCGGGACCGGGGAGCTGTTTTTT. This chain links TRBV5-1 with TRBJ2-2, with TRBD2 matching 8 bases. The CDR3 loop spans 15 amino acids. Losses at the gene ends were 0 bases for V and 5 bases for J; bases not matched to a gene: 3. Germline V gene sequence: CDR1 SGHRS, CDR2 YFSETQ.